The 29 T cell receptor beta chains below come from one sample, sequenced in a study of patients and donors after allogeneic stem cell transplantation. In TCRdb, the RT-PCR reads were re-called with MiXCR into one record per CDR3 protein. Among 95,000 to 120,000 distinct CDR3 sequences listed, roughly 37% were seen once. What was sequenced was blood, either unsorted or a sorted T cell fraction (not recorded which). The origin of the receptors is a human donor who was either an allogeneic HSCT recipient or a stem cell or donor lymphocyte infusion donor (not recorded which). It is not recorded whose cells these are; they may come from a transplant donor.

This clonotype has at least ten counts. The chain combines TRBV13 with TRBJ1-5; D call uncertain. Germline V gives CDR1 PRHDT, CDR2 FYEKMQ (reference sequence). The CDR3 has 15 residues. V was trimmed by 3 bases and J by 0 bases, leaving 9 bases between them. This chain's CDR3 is CASSFSGNSNQPQHF. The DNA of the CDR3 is TGTGCCAGCAGCTTCTCTGGTAATAGCAATCAGCCCCAGCATTTT.

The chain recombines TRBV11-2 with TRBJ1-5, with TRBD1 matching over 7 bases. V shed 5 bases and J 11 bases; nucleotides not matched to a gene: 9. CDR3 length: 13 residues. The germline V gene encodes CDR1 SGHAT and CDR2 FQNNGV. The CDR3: CASSAGGSGAQHF. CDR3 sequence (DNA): TGTGCCAGCAGCGCAGGGGGGTCCGGGGCCCAGCATTTT.

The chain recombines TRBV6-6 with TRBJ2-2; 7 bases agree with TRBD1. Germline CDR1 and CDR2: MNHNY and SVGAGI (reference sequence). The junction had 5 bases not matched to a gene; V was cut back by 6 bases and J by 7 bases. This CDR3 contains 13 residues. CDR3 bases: TGTGCCAGCAGACCTACAGGGGTCGGGGAGCTGTTTTTT. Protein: CASRPTGVGELFF.

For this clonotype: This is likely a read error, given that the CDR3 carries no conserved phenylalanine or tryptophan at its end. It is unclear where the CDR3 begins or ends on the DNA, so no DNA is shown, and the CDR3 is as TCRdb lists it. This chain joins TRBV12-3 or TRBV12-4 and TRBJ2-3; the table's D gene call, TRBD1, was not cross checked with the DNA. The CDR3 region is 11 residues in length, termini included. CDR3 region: CASTQGRSRAM.

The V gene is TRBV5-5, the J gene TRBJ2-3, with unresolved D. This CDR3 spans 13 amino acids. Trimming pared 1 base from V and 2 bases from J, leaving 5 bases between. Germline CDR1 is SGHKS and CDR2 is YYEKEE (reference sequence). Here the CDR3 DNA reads TGTGCCAGCAGCTTGCGGCACACAGATACGCAGTATTTT. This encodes CASSLRHTDTQYF.

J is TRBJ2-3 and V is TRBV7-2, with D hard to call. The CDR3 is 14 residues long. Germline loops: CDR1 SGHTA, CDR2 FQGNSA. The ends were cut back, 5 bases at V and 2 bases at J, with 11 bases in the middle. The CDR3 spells CASSTPPNTDTQYF. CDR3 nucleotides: TGTGCCAGCAGCACACCTCCAAACACAGATACGCAGTATTTT.

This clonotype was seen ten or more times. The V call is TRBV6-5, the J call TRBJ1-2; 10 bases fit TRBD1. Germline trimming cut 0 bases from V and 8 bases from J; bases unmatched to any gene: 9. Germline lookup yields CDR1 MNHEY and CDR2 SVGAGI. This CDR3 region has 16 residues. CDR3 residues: CASSYSSEGTGDGYTF. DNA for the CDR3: TGTGCCAGCAGTTACTCGAGCGAAGGGACAGGGGACGGCTACACCTTC.

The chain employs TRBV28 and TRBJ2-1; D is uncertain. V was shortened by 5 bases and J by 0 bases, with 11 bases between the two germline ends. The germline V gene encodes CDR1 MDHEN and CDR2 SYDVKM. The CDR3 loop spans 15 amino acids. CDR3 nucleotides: TGTGCCAGCAGTCCTTCCCCGAGCTCCTACAATGAGCAGTTCTTC. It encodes CASSPSPSSYNEQFF.

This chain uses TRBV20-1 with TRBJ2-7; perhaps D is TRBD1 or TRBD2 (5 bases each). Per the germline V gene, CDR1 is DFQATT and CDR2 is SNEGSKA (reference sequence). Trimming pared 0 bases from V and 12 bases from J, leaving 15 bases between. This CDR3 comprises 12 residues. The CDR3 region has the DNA TGCAGTGCTAGAGATAGAGGGCCAGGGCGGTACTTC. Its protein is CSARDRGPGRYF.

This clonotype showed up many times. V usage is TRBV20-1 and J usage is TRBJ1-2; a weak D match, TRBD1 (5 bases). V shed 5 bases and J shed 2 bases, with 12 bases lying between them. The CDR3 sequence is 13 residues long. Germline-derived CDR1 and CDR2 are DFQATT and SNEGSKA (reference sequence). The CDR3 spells CSAQGDRNYGYTF. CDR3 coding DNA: TGCAGTGCTCAGGGAGACCGGAACTATGGCTACACCTTC.

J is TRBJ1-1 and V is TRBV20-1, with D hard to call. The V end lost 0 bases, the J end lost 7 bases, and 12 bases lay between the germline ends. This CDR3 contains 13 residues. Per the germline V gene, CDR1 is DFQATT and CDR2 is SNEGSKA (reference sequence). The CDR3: CSARDPRVNEAFF. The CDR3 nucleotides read TGCAGTGCTAGAGATCCCCGCGTTAATGAAGCTTTCTTT.

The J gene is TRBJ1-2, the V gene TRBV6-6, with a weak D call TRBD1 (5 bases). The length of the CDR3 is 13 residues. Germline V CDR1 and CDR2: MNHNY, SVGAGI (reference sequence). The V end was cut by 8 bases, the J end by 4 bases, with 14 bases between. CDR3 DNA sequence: TGTGCCAGCCTCCTGGGGCGGCTCTATGGCTACACCTTC. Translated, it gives CASLLGRLYGYTF.

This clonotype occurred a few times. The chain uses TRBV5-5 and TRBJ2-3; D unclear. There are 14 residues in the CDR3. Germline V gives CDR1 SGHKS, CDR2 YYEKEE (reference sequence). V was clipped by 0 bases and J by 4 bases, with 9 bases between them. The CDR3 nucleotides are TGTGCCAGCAGCTTGGAAAATGGGGCAGATACGCAGTATTTT. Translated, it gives CASSLENGADTQYF.

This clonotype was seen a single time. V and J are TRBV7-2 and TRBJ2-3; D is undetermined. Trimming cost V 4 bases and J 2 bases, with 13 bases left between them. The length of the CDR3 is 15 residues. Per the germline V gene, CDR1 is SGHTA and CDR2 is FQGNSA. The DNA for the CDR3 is TGTGCCAGCAGCTCGTGGTGGCCTATCACAGATACGCAGTATTTT. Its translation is CASSSWWPITDTQYF.

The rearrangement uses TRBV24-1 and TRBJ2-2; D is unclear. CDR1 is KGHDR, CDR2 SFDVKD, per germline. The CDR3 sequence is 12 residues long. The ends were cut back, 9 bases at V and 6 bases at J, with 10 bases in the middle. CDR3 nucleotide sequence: TGTGCCACCTCGGGTTTAGCCGGGGAGCTGTTTTTT. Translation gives CATSGLAGELFF.

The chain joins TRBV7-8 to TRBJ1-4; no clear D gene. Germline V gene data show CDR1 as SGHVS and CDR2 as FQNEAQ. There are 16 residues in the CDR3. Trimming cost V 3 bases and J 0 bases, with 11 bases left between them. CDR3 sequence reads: CASSFIRTATNEKLFF. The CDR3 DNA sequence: TGTGCCAGCAGCTTTATAAGAACAGCAACTAATGAAAAACTGTTTTTT.

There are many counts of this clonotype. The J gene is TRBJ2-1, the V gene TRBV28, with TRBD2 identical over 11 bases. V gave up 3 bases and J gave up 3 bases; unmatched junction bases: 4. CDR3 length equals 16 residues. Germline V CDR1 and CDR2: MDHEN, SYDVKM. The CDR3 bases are TGTGCCAGCAGTTTCTTGACTAGCGGGATCTACAATGAGCAGTTCTTC. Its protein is CASSFLTSGIYNEQFF.

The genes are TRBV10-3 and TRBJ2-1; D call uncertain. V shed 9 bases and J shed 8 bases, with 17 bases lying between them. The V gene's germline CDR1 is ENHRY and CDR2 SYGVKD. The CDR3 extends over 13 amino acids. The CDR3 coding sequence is TGTGCCATTCGACGCGACCCTATCGATGAGCAGTTCTTC. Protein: CAIRRDPIDEQFF.

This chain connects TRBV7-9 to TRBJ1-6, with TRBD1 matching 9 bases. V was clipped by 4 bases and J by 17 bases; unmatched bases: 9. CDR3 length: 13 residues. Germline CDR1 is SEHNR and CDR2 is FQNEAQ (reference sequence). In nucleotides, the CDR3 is TGTGCCAGCAGCTCTGGGACAGGGCTTTTGATCCACTTT. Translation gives CASSSGTGLLIHF.

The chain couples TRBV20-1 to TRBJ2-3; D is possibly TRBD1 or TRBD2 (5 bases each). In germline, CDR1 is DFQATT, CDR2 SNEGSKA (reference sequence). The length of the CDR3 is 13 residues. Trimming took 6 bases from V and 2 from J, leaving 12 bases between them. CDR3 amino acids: CSATRGPTDTQYF. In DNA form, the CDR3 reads TGCAGTGCGACCCGGGGCCCCACAGATACGCAGTATTTT.

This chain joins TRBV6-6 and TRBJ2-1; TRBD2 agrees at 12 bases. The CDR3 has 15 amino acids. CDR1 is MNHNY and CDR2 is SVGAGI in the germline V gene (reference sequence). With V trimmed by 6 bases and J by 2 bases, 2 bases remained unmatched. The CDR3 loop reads CASSPSGRAYNEQFF. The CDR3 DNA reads TGTGCCAGCAGCCCTAGCGGGAGGGCCTACAATGAGCAGTTCTTC.

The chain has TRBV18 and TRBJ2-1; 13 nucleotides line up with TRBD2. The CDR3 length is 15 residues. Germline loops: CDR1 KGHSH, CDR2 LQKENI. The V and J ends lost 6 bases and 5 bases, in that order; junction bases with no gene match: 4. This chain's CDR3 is CASSQLAGGNNEQFF. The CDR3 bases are TGTGCCAGCTCGCAACTAGCGGGAGGGAACAATGAGCAGTTCTTC. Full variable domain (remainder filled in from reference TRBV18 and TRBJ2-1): NAGVMQNPRHLVRRRGQEARLRCSPMKGHSHVYWYRQLPEEGLKFMVYLQKENIIDESGMPKERFSAEFPKEGPSILRIQQVVRGDSAAYFCASSQLAGGNNEQFFGPGTRLTVL.

The CDR3 nucleotides read TGTGCCAGCAGCCAGGGTGGGGGTTCACCCCTCCACTTT. Its protein product is CASSQGGGSPLHF. V is TRBV5-6 and J is TRBJ1-6, with a tentative D call TRBD1 (5 bases). CDR3 length: 13 amino acids. Looked up from germline, CDR1 is SGHDT and CDR2 is YYEEEE. V dropped 4 bases and J dropped 9 bases, with 11 bases sitting between them.

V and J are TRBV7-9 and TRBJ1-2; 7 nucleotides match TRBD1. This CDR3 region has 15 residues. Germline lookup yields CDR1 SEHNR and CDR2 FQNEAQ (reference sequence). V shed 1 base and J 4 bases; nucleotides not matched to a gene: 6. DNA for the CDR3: TGTGCCAGCAGCTTAGGACGGGACAGCAGCTATGGCTACACCTTC. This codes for CASSLGRDSSYGYTF.

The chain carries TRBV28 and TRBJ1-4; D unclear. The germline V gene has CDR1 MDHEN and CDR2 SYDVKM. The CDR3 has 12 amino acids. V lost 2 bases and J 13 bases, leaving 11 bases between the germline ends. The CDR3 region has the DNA TGTGCCAGCAGTTTAGGAAGGCTAAGACTGTTTTTT. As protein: CASSLGRLRLFF.

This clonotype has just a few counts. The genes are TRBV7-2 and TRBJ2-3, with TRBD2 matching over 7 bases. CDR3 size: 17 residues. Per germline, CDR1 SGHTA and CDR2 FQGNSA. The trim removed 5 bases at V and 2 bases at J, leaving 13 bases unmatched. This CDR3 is CASSPPWEGRLTDTQYF. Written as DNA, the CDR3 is TGTGCCAGCAGCCCACCTTGGGAGGGACGTCTCACAGATACGCAGTATTTT.

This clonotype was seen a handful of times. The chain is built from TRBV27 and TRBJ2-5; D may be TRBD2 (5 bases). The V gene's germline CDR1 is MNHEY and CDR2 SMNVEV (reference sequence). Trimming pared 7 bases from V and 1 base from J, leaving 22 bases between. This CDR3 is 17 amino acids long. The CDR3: CASKPLGPRGPQETQYF. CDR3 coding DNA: TGTGCCAGCAAGCCTCTTGGGCCACGAGGGCCCCAAGAGACCCAGTACTTC.

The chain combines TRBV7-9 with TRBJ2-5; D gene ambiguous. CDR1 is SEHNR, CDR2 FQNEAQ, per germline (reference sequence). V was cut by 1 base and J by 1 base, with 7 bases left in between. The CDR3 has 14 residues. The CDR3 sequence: CASSLGMSQETQYF. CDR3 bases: TGTGCCAGCAGCTTAGGGATGTCCCAAGAGACCCAGTACTTC.

Here the CDR3 reads CASSFFSGANVLTF. CDR3 in DNA: TGTGCCAGCAGTTTTTTCTCTGGGGCCAACGTCCTGACTTTC. The V gene is TRBV12-3 or TRBV12-4, the J gene TRBJ2-6, with D unresolved. V was pared by 3 bases and J by 0 bases, with 3 bases between. CDR3 length: 14 amino acids.